These 2 T cell receptor beta chains originate from one sample sequenced in a study of PD-L1 blockade in urothelial cancer. The protocol was immunoSEQ multiplex PCR, while the TCRdb copy is restricted to in-frame clones and leaves out a portion. The sample shows 70,000 to 75,000 clones, 84% of them seen only once. The time point here: pretreatment peripheral blood. The sequenced sample was PBMCs, obtained around atezolizumab (anti-PD-L1) treatment. The receptors originated from a woman aged 70-85 years with urothelial cancer.

The rearrangement joins TRBV5-6 to TRBJ2-7, with a weak D call TRBD1 (6 bases). The germline gives CDR1 SGHDT, CDR2 YYEEEE. The CDR3 length is 15 residues. The V end lost 0 bases, the J end lost 2 bases, and 12 bases lay between the germline ends. Written as DNA, the CDR3 is TGTGCCAGCAGCTTGGCGGGACAAGGCCCCTACGAGCAGTACTTC. It encodes CASSLAGQGPYEQYF.

The V and J genes are TRBV5-8 and TRBJ2-1; tentative D call: TRBD2 (6 bases). CDR3 length: 15 amino acids. Germline V gene data show CDR1 as SGHTS and CDR2 as YDEGEE. The V end was cut by 1 base, the J end by 10 bases, with 18 bases between. In DNA form, the CDR3 reads TGTGCCAGCAGCTTGTGGCGGGGCACAACCACGGAGCAGTTCTTC. Protein: CASSLWRGTTTEQFF.